Shown below are 20 T cell receptor beta chains from a single sample sequenced in a study of T cell repertoires in cytomegalovirus infection. Using its own MiXCR run on the reads, TCRdb lists one record per CDR3 protein. This sample has 640,000 or so distinct CDR3 sequences, with 33% found just once. No antigen is known for these receptors. The sequencing here drew on cultured PBMCs, taken from culture after CMV antigen stimulation. These receptors were collected from a human donor in good health (CMV status not recorded). Some clones in this sample may be carry-over from other donors' samples.

The chain uses TRBV12-3 or TRBV12-4 and TRBJ2-1, with 11 nucleotides matching TRBD1. V lost 6 bases and J lost 2; bases outside the gene matches: 6. CDR3 length: 16 residues. Here the CDR3 reads CASRRDRGDAYNEQFF. Here the CDR3 DNA reads TGTGCCAGCAGAAGGGACAGGGGGGATGCCTACAATGAGCAGTTCTTC.

This clonotype was counted a few times. DNA of the CDR3: TGTGCCACCAGTGACCCCGGCGGTGGGGACAATGAGCAGTTCTTC. Translated: CATSDPGGGDNEQFF. The chain is built from TRBV24-1 and TRBJ2-1; D is undetermined. V shed 4 bases and J shed 5 bases, with 14 bases lying between them. CDR3 length: 15 residues. Germline CDR1 reads KGHDR; CDR2 reads SFDVKD.

This clonotype was recorded once. The gene calls are TRBV15 and TRBJ2-7; tentatively, D is TRBD1 or TRBD2 (5 bases each). With 0 bases removed from V and 5 bases from J, the gap between germline ends came to 11 bases. The germline CDR1 and CDR2 sequences are LNHNV and YYDKDF (reference sequence). The CDR3 runs to 14 residues. In nucleotides, the CDR3 is TGTGCCACCAGCAGAGAGCCGGGGCCCAACGAGCAGTACTTC. This codes for CATSREPGPNEQYF.

The sample holds many counts of this clonotype. J is TRBJ2-7 and V is TRBV7-2; 7 bases are a match to TRBD2. Germline CDR1 and CDR2: SGHTA and FQGNSA. The CDR3 is made up of 15 amino acids. V was clipped by 5 bases and J by 7 bases; unmatched bases: 14. CDR3 coding DNA: TGTGCCAGCAGCCCGACCTCCGGGCAGGGAGGGGAGCAGTACTTC. Translation gives CASSPTSGQGGEQYF.

This clonotype was counted only a few times. This chain connects TRBV20-1 to TRBJ2-5, with a possible D match to TRBD2 (6 bases). V was shortened by 5 bases and J by 3 bases, with 16 bases between the two germline ends. CDR1 and CDR2 (germline): DFQATT, SNEGSKA (reference sequence). The length of the CDR3 is 14 residues. CDR3 loop: CSAHASAGKETQYF. DNA for the CDR3: TGCAGTGCTCACGCCTCAGCGGGTAAAGAGACCCAGTACTTC.

This chain uses TRBV5-1 with TRBJ1-1; D not certain. In germline, CDR1 is SGHRS, CDR2 YFSETQ. This CDR3 comprises 14 residues. V was pared by 5 bases and J by 3 bases, with 14 bases between. CDR3 in amino acids: CASSTAAGDTEAFF. CDR3 in DNA: TGCGCCAGCAGTACCGCAGCAGGTGACACTGAAGCTTTCTTT.

This clonotype was picked up a small number of times. The V call is TRBV14, the J call TRBJ1-4; TRBD1 aligns across 8 bases. Germline assignment: CDR1 SGHDN and CDR2 FVKESK. J lost 9 bases, V lost 7 bases, and 7 bases had no gene match. The CDR3 loop spans 13 amino acids. The DNA of the CDR3 is TGTGCCAGCATGATGCAGGGGGCGCAAAAACTGTTTTTT. This codes for CASMMQGAQKLFF.

The chain uses TRBV30 and TRBJ1-1; 7 bases match TRBD1. CDR1 is GTSNPN, CDR2 SVGIG, per germline (reference sequence). V lost 8 bases and J lost 1; bases outside the gene matches: 1. The CDR3 runs to 11 residues. The CDR3 DNA follows: TGTGCCGGACAGGAGAACACTGAAGCTTTCTTT. Amino acids: CAGQENTEAFF. The entire variable domain, with the rest obtained from reference TRBV30 and TRBJ1-1, is as follows: SQTIHQWPATLVQPVGSPLSLECTVEGTSNPNLYWYRQAAGRGLQLLFYSVGIGQISSEVPQNLSASRPQDRQFILSSKKLLLSDSGFYLCAGQENTEAFFGQGTRLTVV.

In its sample, this clonotype was seen many times. This rearrangement joins TRBV7-2 to TRBJ1-6; 8 bases line up with TRBD1. This CDR3 contains 16 residues. V gave up 4 bases and J gave up 9 bases; unmatched junction bases: 11. Germline V gene lookup returns CDR1 SGHTA and CDR2 FQGNSA. CDR3 DNA: TGTGCCAGCAGCTCCCAGCGGCAGGGGGCTGGTTCACCCCTCCACTTT. Translated, it gives CASSSQRQGAGSPLHF.

This clonotype was seen a handful of times. The chain recombines TRBV6-1 with TRBJ2-3; D might be TRBD1 or TRBD2, each matching 5 bases. The CDR3 totals 14 residues. V was cut by 2 bases and J by 4 bases, with 10 bases left in between. Germline V CDR1 and CDR2: MNHNS, SASEGT. Written as DNA, the CDR3 is TGTGCCAGCAGTGAAAACCCGGGGCCAGATACGCAGTATTTT. It yields the protein CASSENPGPDTQYF.

This clonotype was seen many times. CDR3 amino acids: CASSSGPDNSPLHF. DNA for the CDR3: TGTGCCAGCAGCTCCGGGCCGGATAATTCACCCCTCCACTTT. The J gene is TRBJ1-6, the V gene TRBV7-2; D is undetermined. The CDR3 has 14 residues. V was clipped by 4 bases and J by 5 bases, with 9 bases between them. Germline lookup yields CDR1 SGHTA and CDR2 FQGNSA. The whole variable domain, filled in from reference TRBV7-2 and TRBJ1-6, reads GAGVSQSPSNKVTEKGKDVELRCDPISGHTALYWYRQSLGQGLEFLIYFQGNSAPDKSGLPSDRFSAERTGGSVSTLTIQRTQQEDSAVYLCASSSGPDNSPLHFGNGTRLTVT.

This clonotype has at least ten counts. The chain combines TRBV27 with TRBJ2-1, with D possibly being TRBD1 or TRBD2 (5 bases each). Germline-derived CDR1 and CDR2 are MNHEY and SMNVEV (reference sequence). Trimming removed 4 bases from V and 10 bases from J, with 20 bases in between. This CDR3 spans 15 amino acids. The CDR3: CASSSTGTVQLEQFF. In DNA, the CDR3 is TGTGCCAGCAGTTCCACCGGGACGGTACAATTAGAGCAGTTCTTC.

This chain uses TRBV19 with TRBJ2-1, with D perhaps TRBD2 (5 bases). The CDR3 contains 15 residues. The V gene lost 10 bases and the J gene lost 5 bases, with 21 bases spanning the gap. Germline values: CDR1 LNHDA, CDR2 SQIVND (reference sequence). CDR3 sequence reads: CATQELGSGHNEQFF. CDR3 DNA: TGTGCCACCCAGGAGCTGGGAAGCGGTCACAATGAGCAGTTCTTC.

In its sample, this clonotype was seen a few times. The chain is built from TRBV7-8 and TRBJ1-6; unclear D gene. Trimming pared 5 bases from V and 2 bases from J, leaving 7 bases between. The CDR3 totals 14 residues. Germline V gene lookup returns CDR1 SGHVS and CDR2 FQNEAQ. CDR3 in DNA: TGTGCCAGCAGCCTCGATCCCTATAATTCACCCCTCCACTTT. Translated: CASSLDPYNSPLHF.

A few counts support this clonotype. J is TRBJ1-2 and V is TRBV2, with a possible D match to TRBD1 (5 bases). Trimming shortened V by 4 bases and J by 7 bases, and 7 bases separated the two germline ends. Germline V gene data show CDR1 as SNHLY and CDR2 as FYNNEI. This CDR3 region has 11 residues. CDR3 residues: CASSVGAGYTF. The CDR3 DNA is TGTGCCAGCAGTGTCGGGGCTGGCTACACCTTC.

The chain is built from TRBV5-1 and TRBJ2-5; 9 bases agree with TRBD2. From germline, CDR1 is SGHRS and CDR2 YFSETQ. This CDR3 is 16 amino acids long. With V trimmed by 4 bases and J by 5 bases, 12 bases remained unmatched. The CDR3 reads CASSQQGGRAGETQYF. The CDR3 bases are TGCGCCAGCAGCCAGCAGGGCGGGAGGGCCGGCGAGACCCAGTACTTC.

The gene calls are TRBV7-9 and TRBJ2-7, with D unresolved. Germline CDR1 and CDR2: SEHNR and FQNEAQ (reference sequence). The CDR3 has 16 amino acids. The V and J ends lost 8 bases and 0 bases respectively, with 20 bases between them. CDR3 nucleotide sequence: TGTGCCAGCGCCTTTCCAGCGCGAAGTTCCTCCTACGAGCAGTACTTC. Protein product: CASAFPARSSSYEQYF.

J is TRBJ2-3 and V is TRBV20-1; 9 bases are a match to TRBD2. The CDR3 runs 15 residues. With V trimmed by 6 bases and J by 4 bases, 11 bases remained unmatched. Germline V gene lookup returns CDR1 DFQATT and CDR2 SNEGSKA (reference sequence). The CDR3 nucleotides read TGCAGTGCCGTGCGGGGGGGTGAGTTACCAGATACGCAGTATTTT. Translation: CSAVRGGELPDTQYF.

In this sample, this clonotype turned up many times. The chain combines TRBV7-8 with TRBJ1-4, with D possibly TRBD1 on 6 matching bases. Germline V gene data show CDR1 as SGHVS and CDR2 as FQNEAQ. CDR3 length: 15 residues. The ends were cut back, 3 bases at V and 8 bases at J, with 16 bases in the middle. CDR3 DNA sequence: TGTGCCAGCAGCTTTTTTTCAGGGGTAAACGAAAAACTGTTTTTT. It codes for CASSFFSGVNEKLFF.

The V call is TRBV27, the J call TRBJ2-1; D unresolved. The CDR3 spans 15 residues. Trimming removed 3 bases from V and 7 bases from J, with 16 bases in between. Germline loops: CDR1 MNHEY, CDR2 SMNVEV (reference sequence). This chain's CDR3 is CASSFISSHGNEQFF. CDR3 sequence (DNA): TGTGCCAGCAGTTTTATAAGTTCTCATGGGAATGAGCAGTTCTTC.